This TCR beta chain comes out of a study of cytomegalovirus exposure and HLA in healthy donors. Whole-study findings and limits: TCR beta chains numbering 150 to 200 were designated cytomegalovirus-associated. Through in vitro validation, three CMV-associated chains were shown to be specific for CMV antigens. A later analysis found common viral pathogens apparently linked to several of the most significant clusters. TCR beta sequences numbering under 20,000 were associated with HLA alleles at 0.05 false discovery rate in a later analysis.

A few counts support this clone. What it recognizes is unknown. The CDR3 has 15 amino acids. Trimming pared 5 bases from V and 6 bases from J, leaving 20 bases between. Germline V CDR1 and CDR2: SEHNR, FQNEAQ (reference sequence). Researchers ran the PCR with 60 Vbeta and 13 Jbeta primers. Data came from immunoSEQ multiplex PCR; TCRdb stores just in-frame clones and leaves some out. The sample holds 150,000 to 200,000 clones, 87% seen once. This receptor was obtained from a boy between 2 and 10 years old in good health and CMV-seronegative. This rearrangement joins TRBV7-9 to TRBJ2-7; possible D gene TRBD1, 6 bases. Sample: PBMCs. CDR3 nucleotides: TGTGCCAGCAGCCAGACTCAATGGGACACGGCCGAGCAGTACTTC. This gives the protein CASSQTQWDTAEQYF.